The 32 T cell receptor beta chains reported below all come from one sample, sequenced in a study of blood T cell repertoires in COVID-19. Here immunoSEQ multiplex PCR was the method, and the copy in TCRdb shows in-frame clones only, minus some. The sample shows 70,000 or so clones, approximately 90% of them seen only once. Sequencing was performed on peripheral blood. These receptors were taken from a human donor in a cohort sampled during active COVID-19.

The chain carries TRBV11-2 and TRBJ2-7; 9 nucleotides match TRBD2. The CDR3 runs to 14 residues. Germline values: CDR1 SGHAT, CDR2 FQNNGV. The V gene end was trimmed by 6 bases and the J gene end by 6 bases; junction bases not matched to a gene: 9. CDR3 protein: CASSFSGSKGEQYV. The CDR3 DNA sequence: TGTGCCAGCAGTTTTAGCGGGAGTAAAGGCGAGCAGTACGTC.

The chain links TRBV21-1 to TRBJ2-7; the table's TRBD2 call for D was not verified on the DNA. TRBV21-1 is a pseudogene locus. The CDR3 extends over 15 amino acids. This CDR3 reads CARAREGRRPYEQYV. Written as DNA, the CDR3 is TGTGCCAGGGCACGAGAGGGCAGAAGACCCTACGAGCAGTACGTC.

This chain uses TRBV2 with TRBJ2-2; possibly TRBD2 for D (6 bases). V lost 6 bases and J lost 4, with 12 bases in between. Germline-derived CDR1 and CDR2 are SNHLY and FYNNEI. This CDR3 is 14 amino acids long. CDR3 nucleotide sequence: TGTGCCAGCAGCGCGGGATGGGGCACCGGGGAGCTGTTTTTT. Protein: CASSAGWGTGELFF.

V usage is TRBV11-2 and J usage is TRBJ2-1, with 14 bases fitting TRBD2. The junction had 8 bases not matched to a gene; V was cut back by 5 bases and J by 8 bases. The CDR3 runs 16 residues. Per germline, CDR1 SGHAT and CDR2 FQNNGV. CDR3 bases: TGTGCCAGCAGCCTGGGACTAGCGGGAGCATTGGATGAGCAGTTCTTC. As protein: CASSLGLAGALDEQFF.

This clone was recorded a few times. CDR3 in amino acids: CASSPDRGPWTEAFF. The CDR3 DNA reads TGTGCCAGCAGCCCCGACAGGGGGCCTTGGACTGAAGCTTTCTTT. The genes are TRBV3-1 (or the pseudogene TRBV3-2) and TRBJ1-1; TRBD1 aligns across 10 bases. Germline lookup yields CDR1 LGHDT and CDR2 YNNKEL (reference sequence). The V and J ends lost 4 bases and 5 bases, in that order; junction bases with no gene match: 7. This CDR3 region has 15 residues.

This chain joins TRBV11-2 and TRBJ2-1; 13 nucleotides agree with TRBD2. The CDR3 runs to 15 residues. CDR1 and CDR2 from the germline V gene are SGHAT and FQNNGV. J lost 8 bases, V lost 5 bases, and 6 bases had no gene match. As DNA, the CDR3 is TGTGCCAGCAGCCCCCGGACTAGCGGGAGCTATGAGCAGTTCTTC. Residues: CASSPRTSGSYEQFF.

This clone was picked up a small number of times. This CDR3 reads CATRDSNQETQYF. CDR3 sequence (DNA): TGTGCCACCCGGGACAGTAACCAAGAGACCCAGTACTTC. The chain has TRBV19 and TRBJ2-5; 7 nucleotides align to TRBD1. The CDR3 spans 13 residues. The V segment lost 10 bases and the J segment 0 bases; nucleotides outside the gene matches: 5. Looked up from germline, CDR1 is LNHDA and CDR2 is SQIVND (reference sequence).

This rearrangement joins TRBV5-1 to TRBJ2-1; 15 bases are a match to TRBD2. Trimming removed 4 bases from V and 4 bases from J; junction bases left unmatched: 3. The germline V gene has CDR1 SGHRS and CDR2 YFSETQ. The CDR3 contains 16 residues. CDR3 DNA: TGCGCCAGCAGCCCTGGGACTAGCGGGAGGTACAATGAGCAGTTCTTC. Its translation: CASSPGTSGRYNEQFF.

Here the CDR3 reads CASSSRLATGELFF. The CDR3 coding sequence is TGTGCCAGCAGCTCTAGACTAGCCACCGGGGAGCTGTTTTTT. The rearrangement joins TRBV7-2 to TRBJ2-2; 7 bases match TRBD2. This CDR3 region has 14 residues. Germline CDR1 is SGHTA and CDR2 is FQGNSA. Trimming removed 4 bases from V and 4 bases from J; junction bases left unmatched: 3.

The chain couples TRBV24-1 to TRBJ2-5; possible D gene TRBD1, 6 bases. CDR1 KGHDR and CDR2 SFDVKD come from the germline V gene. This CDR3 has 17 amino acids. Trimming cost V 1 base and J 1 base, with 15 bases left between them. The DNA for the CDR3 is TGTGCCACCAGTGATTTTAAATACAGGGATACCCAAGAGACCCAGTACTTC. This translates into CATSDFKYRDTQETQYF.

This clone is a singleton in its sample. The rearrangement links TRBV12-3 or TRBV12-4 to TRBJ1-1; D is undetermined. The length of the CDR3 is 13 residues. V lost 4 bases and J 7 bases, leaving 13 bases between the germline ends. The CDR3 DNA follows: TGTGCCAGCAGTTACGTCCAGGCCGATGAAGCTTTCTTT. Amino acid sequence: CASSYVQADEAFF.

The chain links TRBV30 to TRBJ2-3; 10 bases match TRBD2. This CDR3 is 14 amino acids long. From germline, CDR1 is GTSNPN and CDR2 SVGIG (reference sequence). The trim removed 7 bases at V and 4 bases at J, leaving 8 bases unmatched. The CDR3 coding sequence is TGTGCCTCGGGGGGGACTAGCGTGGCAGATACGCAGTATTTT. Amino acids: CASGGTSVADTQYF.

The gene calls are TRBV7-3 and TRBJ2-3; TRBD2 matches 8 bases. Germline V gene sequence: CDR1 SGHTA, CDR2 FQGTGA. The CDR3 is 15 residues long. V lost 3 bases, J lost 0 bases, and 2 bases stayed unmatched. CDR3 in amino acids: CASSFSGISTDTQYF. CDR3 DNA sequence: TGTGCCAGCAGCTTTAGCGGGATTAGCACAGATACGCAGTATTTT.

This clone occurred once. The rearrangement links TRBV7-9 to TRBJ2-7; 11 bases map to TRBD1. Germline trimming cut 0 bases from V and 3 bases from J; bases unmatched to any gene: 4. The germline CDR1 and CDR2 sequences are SEHNR and FQNEAQ (reference sequence). The CDR3 is made up of 16 amino acids. In DNA, the CDR3 is TGTGCCAGCAGCTTAGCCGGGACAGGGGGGAACTACGAGCAGTACTTC. Its protein is CASSLAGTGGNYEQYF.

This chain uses TRBV7-2 with TRBJ2-1; 7 bases line up with TRBD1. The CDR3 extends over 13 amino acids. CDR1 SGHTA and CDR2 FQGNSA come from the germline V gene. The V segment lost 6 bases and the J segment 9 bases; nucleotides outside the gene matches: 8. The DNA for the CDR3 is TGTGCCAGCAGTTTTACAGGGGCGGGTGAGCAGTTCTTC. Translating it yields CASSFTGAGEQFF.

The J gene is TRBJ1-4, the V gene TRBV6-5; unclear D gene. This CDR3 has 14 amino acids. Germline assignment: CDR1 MNHEY and CDR2 SVGAGI. Trimming removed 7 bases at V and 3 bases at J, with 12 bases between. CDR3 coding DNA: TGTGCCAGCACCCTTCGTGCAGCTAATGAAAAACTGTTTTTT. Protein: CASTLRAANEKLFF.

CDR3 sequence: CATRGTSGYNEQFF. The CDR3 nucleotides read TGTGCCACCCGCGGGACTAGCGGCTACAATGAGCAGTTCTTC. This sequence joins TRBV15 and TRBJ2-1; 11 bases agree with TRBD2. This CDR3 is built from 14 residues. Germline V gene data show CDR1 as LNHNV and CDR2 as YYDKDF (reference sequence). Unmatched junction bases numbered 3, after V lost 8 bases and J lost 3 bases.

As to this clone: This sample includes further DNA sequences coding for the same CDR3. The rearrangement uses TRBV11-3 and TRBJ1-2; 7 bases are a match to TRBD1. The ends lost 5 bases at V and 4 bases at J; junction bases unmatched: 4. The germline V gene has CDR1 SGHNT and CDR2 YENEEA. CDR3 size: 13 residues. The CDR3 sequence: CASSRGQIYGYTF. The CDR3 nucleotides are TGTGCCAGCAGCAGGGGACAGATCTATGGCTACACCTTC. The complete variable domain, with remaining parts taken from reference TRBV11-3 and TRBJ1-2, reads EAGVVQSPRYKIIEKKQPVAFWCNPISGHNTLYWYLQNLGQGPELLIRYENEEAVDDSQLPKDRFSAERLKGVDSTLKIQPAELGDSAVYLCASSRGQIYGYTFGSGTRLTVV.

The V call is TRBV2, the J call TRBJ2-5; TRBD1 is a possible D gene (5 bases). Deletions cut 0 bases from V and 2 bases from J, with 10 bases between. The CDR3 is 15 residues long. Looked up from germline, CDR1 is SNHLY and CDR2 is FYNNEI. CDR3 residues: CASSEAGKGQETQYF. CDR3 nucleotide sequence: TGTGCCAGCAGTGAAGCGGGCAAGGGGCAAGAGACCCAGTACTTC. The variable domain in full, with the rest retrieved from reference TRBV2 and TRBJ2-5, is EPEVTQTPSHQVTQMGQEVILRCVPISNHLYFYWYRQILGQKVEFLVSFYNNEISEKSEIFDDQFSVERPDGSNFTLKIRSTKLEDSAMYFCASSEAGKGQETQYFGPGTRLLVL.

V gene TRBV23-1 combines with J gene TRBJ2-3, with 7 bases fitting TRBD2. TRBV23-1 qualifies as an ORF whose function is uncertain. The CDR3 has 16 amino acids. The junction had 9 bases not matched to a gene; V was cut back by 4 bases and J by 2 bases. The CDR3 is CASSRSRLADTDTQYF. Written as DNA, the CDR3 is TGCGCCAGCAGTCGGTCCCGGCTAGCGGACACAGATACGCAGTATTTT.

The V gene is TRBV6-2 or TRBV6-3, the J gene TRBJ2-1; D gene unclear. Germline V gives CDR1 MNHEY, CDR2 SVGEGT. Trimming cost V 6 bases and J 2 bases, with 8 bases left between them. This CDR3 spans 13 amino acids. The CDR3 spells CASSTYPYNEQFF. The DNA for the CDR3 is TGTGCCAGCAGCACATATCCCTACAATGAGCAGTTCTTC.

The V call is TRBV11-2, the J call TRBJ2-3, with 10 bases aligning to TRBD2. Unmatched junction bases numbered 10, after V lost 4 bases and J lost 0 bases. CDR1 is SGHAT, CDR2 FQNNGV, per germline. The CDR3 runs to 18 residues. The CDR3 spells CASSSRGGAGGSTDTQYF. The CDR3 coding sequence is TGTGCCAGCAGCTCCCGGGGGGGAGCGGGAGGGAGCACAGATACGCAGTATTTT.

The V call is TRBV6-6, the J call TRBJ2-7, with 10 bases that match TRBD2. Per the germline V gene, CDR1 is MNHNY and CDR2 is SVGAGI (reference sequence). The length of the CDR3 is 20 residues. After removal of 6 bases from V and 5 bases from J, the junction contained 25 bases not matched to a gene. The CDR3 DNA is TGTGCCAGCAGCCGAAACGGCGCCACCCGCGACGGAGGACTAGCGGACGAGCAGTACTTC. Translated, it gives CASSRNGATRDGGLADEQYF.

The gene calls are TRBV28 and TRBJ2-7; TRBD1 aligns across 7 bases. The germline V gene has CDR1 MDHEN and CDR2 SYDVKM. This CDR3 has 12 amino acids. After removal of 5 bases from V and 4 bases from J, the junction contained 2 bases not matched to a gene. The CDR3 reads CASSLTGYEQYF. The CDR3 nucleotides read TGTGCCAGCAGTCTGACAGGGTACGAGCAGTACTTC.

This rearrangement joins TRBV5-4 to TRBJ2-7; 7 bases match TRBD2. Per germline, CDR1 SGHNT and CDR2 YYREEE (reference sequence). The CDR3 extends over 14 amino acids. Trimming at V came to 0 bases and at J to 5 bases, leaving 5 bases not matched to a gene. CDR3 coding DNA: TGTGCCAGCAGCTTGGCCCCGGGGGGAAACGAGCAGTACTTC. Its translation is CASSLAPGGNEQYF.

The V and J genes are TRBV3-1 (or the pseudogene TRBV3-2) and TRBJ2-2; 14 bases are a match to TRBD2. Germline CDR1 reads LGHDT; CDR2 reads YNNKEL (reference sequence). V trimming: 1 base; J trimming: 5 bases; junction bases outside the gene matches: 6. The CDR3 covers 18 residues. DNA of the CDR3: TGTGCCAGCAGCCAAGCGGGGACTAGCGGGAGACCGACCGGGGAGCTGTTTTTT. Its translation is CASSQAGTSGRPTGELFF.

The chain uses TRBV7-3 and TRBJ1-2, with a tentative D call TRBD1 (5 bases). Trimming removed 5 bases from V and 4 bases from J, with 20 bases in between. The CDR3 contains 16 residues. Germline lookup yields CDR1 SGHTA and CDR2 FQGTGA. DNA for the CDR3: TGTGCCAGCAGCCCTCTTCAGGGAAGTTGGGCCTATGGCTACACCTTC. Translated, it gives CASSPLQGSWAYGYTF.

In nucleotides, the CDR3 is TGTGCCTGGACTAGCGGGAACTACAATGAGCAGTTCTTC. This encodes CAWTSGNYNEQFF. V usage is TRBV30 and J usage is TRBJ2-1; the match to TRBD2 covers 9 bases. The CDR3 sequence is 13 residues long. V was clipped by 4 bases and J by 3 bases; unmatched bases: 1. The V gene's germline CDR1 is GTSNPN and CDR2 SVGIG (reference sequence).

The rearrangement joins TRBV11-2 to TRBJ1-2; D perhaps matches TRBD1 (6 bases). The V gene's germline CDR1 is SGHAT and CDR2 FQNNGV. The CDR3 spans 13 residues. Trimming took off 4 bases at V and 3 bases at J, with 9 bases between the two ends. The CDR3 DNA reads as TGTGCCAGCAGCTCGGGACACGACTATGGCTACACCTTC. Translating it yields CASSSGHDYGYTF.

In its sample, this clone was seen a few times. This chain uses TRBV5-1 with TRBJ2-7; 8 bases are shared with TRBD2. The CDR3 runs 16 residues. Trimming took 0 bases from V and 5 from J; bases not matched to a gene: 10. Per the germline V gene, CDR1 is SGHRS and CDR2 is YFSETQ. The CDR3 protein is CASSLEGGSGIDEQYF. CDR3 DNA sequence: TGCGCCAGCAGCTTGGAGGGCGGTAGCGGGATCGACGAGCAGTACTTC. The entire variable domain, with the rest obtained from reference TRBV5-1 and TRBJ2-7, is as follows: KAGVTQTPRYLIKTRGQQVTLSCSPISGHRSVSWYQQTPGQGLQFLFEYFSETQRNKGNFPGRFSGRQFSNSRSEMNVSTLELGDSALYLCASSLEGGSGIDEQYFGPGTRLTVT.

The chain uses TRBV5-4 and TRBJ2-3, with D perhaps TRBD1 (6 bases). The CDR3 runs to 15 residues. Trimming shortened V by 2 bases and J by 5 bases, and 15 bases separated the two germline ends. Germline CDR1 SGHNT, CDR2 YYREEE (reference sequence). The CDR3 DNA follows: TGTGCCAGCAGCTTCGGTTCAGGGGCGGGAGATACGCAGTATTTT. This codes for CASSFGSGAGDTQYF.

V is TRBV5-1 and J is TRBJ2-3, with a possible D match to TRBD1 (5 bases). Germline CDR1 SGHRS, CDR2 YFSETQ. The CDR3 consists of 14 residues. Trimming removed 4 bases at V and 0 bases at J, with 9 bases between. The CDR3 DNA reads as TGCGCCAGCAGCATTACAGGTAGCACAGATACGCAGTATTTT. It encodes CASSITGSTDTQYF.